This T cell receptor (beta chain) is drawn from a study of shared clonotypes between healthy human individuals. Study results and caveats: Clonotypes not shared had lower generation probabilities than those common to all four donors. A limitation of the genetic and exposure-history diversity represented arose from few donors.

Clones were read by immunoSEQ multiplex PCR, and TCRdb kept only the in-frame ones, dropping some. The sample consists of 2 million or so clones, approximately 95% of them appearing once. Terminally differentiated effector memory CD45RA+ cells were excluded from the naive CD8 cells, which were CD45RO-negative and positively selected for CCR7. The V and J ends lost 3 bases and 4 bases respectively, with 16 bases between them. Germline V gene sequence: CDR1 SGHVS, CDR2 FNYEAQ. This CDR3 region has 15 residues. Worth noting for this clone: The antigen is not known.

This TCR came from a man in his late teens or twenties in good health. The V and J genes are TRBV7-6 and TRBJ2-7; no firm D call. Specimen: naive CD8+ T cells sorted from blood. The CDR3 spells CASSLGLGFIYEQYF. The CDR3, as DNA: TGTGCCAGCAGCTTGGGTCTAGGTTTTATATACGAGCAGTACTTC. Combining the CDR3 with reference TRBV7-6 and TRBJ2-7 gives the whole variable domain GAGVSQSPRYKVTKRGQDVALRCDPISGHVSLYWYRQALGQGPEFLTYFNYEAQQDKSGLPNDRFSAERPEGSISTLTIQRTEQRDSAMYRCASSLGLGFIYEQYFGPGTRLTVT.